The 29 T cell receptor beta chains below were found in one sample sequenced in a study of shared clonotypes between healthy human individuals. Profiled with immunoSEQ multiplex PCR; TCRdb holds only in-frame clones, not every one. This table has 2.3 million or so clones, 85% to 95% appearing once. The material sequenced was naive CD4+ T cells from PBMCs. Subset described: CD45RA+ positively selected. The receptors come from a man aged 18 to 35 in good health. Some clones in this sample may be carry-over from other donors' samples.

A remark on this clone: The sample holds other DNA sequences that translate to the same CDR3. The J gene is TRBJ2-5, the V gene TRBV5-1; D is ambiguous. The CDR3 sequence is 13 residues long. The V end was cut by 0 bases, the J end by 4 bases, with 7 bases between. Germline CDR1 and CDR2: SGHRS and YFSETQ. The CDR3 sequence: CASSLGLGETQYF. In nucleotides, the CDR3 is TGCGCCAGCAGCTTGGGTCTCGGAGAGACCCAGTACTTC.

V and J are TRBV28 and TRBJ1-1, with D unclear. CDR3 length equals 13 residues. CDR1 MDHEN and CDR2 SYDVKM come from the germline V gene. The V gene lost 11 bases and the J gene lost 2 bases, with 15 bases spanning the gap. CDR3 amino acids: CAGTSGRNTEAFF. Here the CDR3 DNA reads TGTGCCGGTACCTCAGGTCGTAACACTGAAGCTTTCTTT.

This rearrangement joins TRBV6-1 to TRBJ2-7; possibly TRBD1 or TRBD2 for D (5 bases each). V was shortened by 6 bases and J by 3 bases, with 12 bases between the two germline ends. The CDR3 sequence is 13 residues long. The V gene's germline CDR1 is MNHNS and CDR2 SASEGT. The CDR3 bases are TGTGCCAGCAGGGGGGACGGAGACTACGAGCAGTACTTC. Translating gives CASRGDGDYEQYF.

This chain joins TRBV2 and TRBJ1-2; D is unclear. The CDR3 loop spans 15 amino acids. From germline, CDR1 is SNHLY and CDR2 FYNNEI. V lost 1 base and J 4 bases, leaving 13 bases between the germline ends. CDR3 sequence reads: CASSEVIVGGYGYTF. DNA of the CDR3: TGTGCCAGCAGTGAAGTGATCGTGGGAGGCTATGGCTACACCTTC.

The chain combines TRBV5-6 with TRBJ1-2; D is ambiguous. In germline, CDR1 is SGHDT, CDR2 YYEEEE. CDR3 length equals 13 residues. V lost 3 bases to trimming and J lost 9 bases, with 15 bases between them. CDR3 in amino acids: CASSSLPVQSYTF. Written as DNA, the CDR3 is TGTGCCAGCAGCTCCTTACCCGTCCAGAGCTACACCTTC. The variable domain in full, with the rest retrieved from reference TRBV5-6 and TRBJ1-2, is DAGVTQSPTHLIKTRGQQVTLRCSPKSGHDTVSWYQQALGQGPQFIFQYYEEEERQRGNFPDRFSGHQFPNYSSELNVNALLLGDSALYLCASSSLPVQSYTFGSGTRLTVV.

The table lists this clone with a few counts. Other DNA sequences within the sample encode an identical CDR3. The CDR3 DNA reads TGTGCCAGCTCACGAGGGGGGTATGGCTACACCTTC. Translation gives CASSRGGYGYTF. The chain carries TRBV18 and TRBJ1-2, with a weak D call TRBD1 (6 bases). Germline CDR1 and CDR2: KGHSH and LQKENI. Trimming left V 4 bases short and J 5 bases short, with 8 bases between. This CDR3 is 12 amino acids long.

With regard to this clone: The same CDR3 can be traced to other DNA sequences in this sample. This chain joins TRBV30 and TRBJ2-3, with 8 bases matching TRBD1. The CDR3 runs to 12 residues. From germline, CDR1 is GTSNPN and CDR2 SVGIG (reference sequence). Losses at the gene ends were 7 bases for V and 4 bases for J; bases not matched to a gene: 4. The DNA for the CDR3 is TGTGCCTCCGGACAGGGTCCAGATACGCAGTATTTT. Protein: CASGQGPDTQYF.

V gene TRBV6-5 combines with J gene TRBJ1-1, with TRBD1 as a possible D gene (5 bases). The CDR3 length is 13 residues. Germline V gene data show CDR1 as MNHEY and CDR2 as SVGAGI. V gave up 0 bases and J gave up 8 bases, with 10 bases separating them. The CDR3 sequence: CASSYSLQVEAFF. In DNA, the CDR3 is TGTGCCAGCAGTTACTCGCTACAGGTGGAAGCTTTCTTT.

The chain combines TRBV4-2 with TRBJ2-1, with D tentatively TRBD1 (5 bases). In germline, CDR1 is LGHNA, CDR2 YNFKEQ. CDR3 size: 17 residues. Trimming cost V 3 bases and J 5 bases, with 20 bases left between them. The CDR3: CASSQGTAGQVNNEQFF. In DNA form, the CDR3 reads TGTGCCAGCAGCCAGGGTACGGCAGGACAAGTGAACAATGAGCAGTTCTTC.

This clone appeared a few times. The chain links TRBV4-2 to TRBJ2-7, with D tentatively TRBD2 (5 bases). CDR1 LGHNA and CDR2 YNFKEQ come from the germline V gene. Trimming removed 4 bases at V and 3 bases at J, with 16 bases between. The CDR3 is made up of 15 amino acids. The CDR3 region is CASSPSSSGVYEQYF. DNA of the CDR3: TGTGCCAGCAGCCCCTCGAGCAGCGGAGTCTACGAGCAGTACTTC.

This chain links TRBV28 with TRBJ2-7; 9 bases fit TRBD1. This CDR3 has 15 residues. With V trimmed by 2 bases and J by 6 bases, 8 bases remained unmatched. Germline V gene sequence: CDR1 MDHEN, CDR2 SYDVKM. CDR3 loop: CASSLLGQGSLEQYF. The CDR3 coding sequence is TGTGCCAGCAGTTTACTTGGACAGGGGTCGCTCGAGCAGTACTTC. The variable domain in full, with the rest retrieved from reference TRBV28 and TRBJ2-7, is DVKVTQSSRYLVKRTGEKVFLECVQDMDHENMFWYRQDPGLGLRLIYFSYDVKMKEKGDIPEGYSVSREKKERFSLILESASTNQTSMYLCASSLLGQGSLEQYFGPGTRLTVT.

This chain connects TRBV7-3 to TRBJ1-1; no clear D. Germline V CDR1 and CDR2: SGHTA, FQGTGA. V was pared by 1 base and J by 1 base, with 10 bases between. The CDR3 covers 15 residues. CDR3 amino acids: CASSLIGIPNTEAFF. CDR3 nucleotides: TGTGCCAGCAGCTTAATCGGGATCCCGAACACTGAAGCTTTCTTT.

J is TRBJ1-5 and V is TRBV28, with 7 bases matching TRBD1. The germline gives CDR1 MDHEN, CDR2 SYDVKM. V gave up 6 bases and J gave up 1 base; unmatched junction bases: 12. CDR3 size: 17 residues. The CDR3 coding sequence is TGTGCCAGCAGCAGAACAGGGGCGGGGTTAAGCAATCAGCCCCAGCATTTT. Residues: CASSRTGAGLSNQPQHF.

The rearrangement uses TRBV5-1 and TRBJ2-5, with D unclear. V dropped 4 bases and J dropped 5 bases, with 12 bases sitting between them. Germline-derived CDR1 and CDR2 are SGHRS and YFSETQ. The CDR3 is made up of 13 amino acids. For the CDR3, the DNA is TGCGCCAGCAGCCCCGGGCCCTCGGAGACCCAGTACTTC. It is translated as CASSPGPSETQYF.

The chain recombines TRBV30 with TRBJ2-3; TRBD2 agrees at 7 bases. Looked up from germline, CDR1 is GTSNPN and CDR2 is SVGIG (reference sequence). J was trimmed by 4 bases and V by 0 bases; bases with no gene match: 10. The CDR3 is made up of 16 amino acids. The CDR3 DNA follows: TGTGCCTGGAGTGTTCCAAGAGCGGGAAGTGCAGATACGCAGTATTTT. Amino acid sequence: CAWSVPRAGSADTQYF.

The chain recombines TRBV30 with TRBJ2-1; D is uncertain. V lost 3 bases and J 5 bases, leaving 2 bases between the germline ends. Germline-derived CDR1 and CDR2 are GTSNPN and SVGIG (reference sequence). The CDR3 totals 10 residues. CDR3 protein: CAWRNNEQFF. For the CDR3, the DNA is TGTGCCTGGAGGAACAATGAGCAGTTCTTC.

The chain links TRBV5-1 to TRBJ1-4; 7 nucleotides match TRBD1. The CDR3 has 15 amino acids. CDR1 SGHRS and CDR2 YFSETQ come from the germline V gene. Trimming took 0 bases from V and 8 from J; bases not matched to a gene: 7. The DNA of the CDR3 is TGCGCCAGCAGCTTGGCCCGGGACAGTACCGAAAAACTGTTTTTT. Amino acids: CASSLARDSTEKLFF.

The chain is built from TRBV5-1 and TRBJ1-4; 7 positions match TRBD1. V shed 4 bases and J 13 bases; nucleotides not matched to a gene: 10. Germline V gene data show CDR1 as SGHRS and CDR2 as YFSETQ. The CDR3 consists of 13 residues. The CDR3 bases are TGCGCCAGCAGCACCGTGACAGGGTCGACACTGTTTTTT. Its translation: CASSTVTGSTLFF.

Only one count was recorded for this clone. CDR3 sequence (DNA): TGTGCCAGCTCACCACTAGCCCCGACAGTAAACACCGGGGAGCTGTTTTTT. Amino acids: CASSPLAPTVNTGELFF. The chain combines TRBV18 with TRBJ2-2, with D perhaps TRBD1 (5 bases). The germline V and J ends were trimmed by 1 base and 2 bases, with 14 bases remaining between them. CDR3 size: 17 residues. The V gene's germline CDR1 is KGHSH and CDR2 LQKENI. Full variable domain (rest looked up from reference TRBV18 and TRBJ2-2): NAGVMQNPRHLVRRRGQEARLRCSPMKGHSHVYWYRQLPEEGLKFMVYLQKENIIDESGMPKERFSAEFPKEGPSILRIQQVVRGDSAAYFCASSPLAPTVNTGELFFGEGSRLTVL.

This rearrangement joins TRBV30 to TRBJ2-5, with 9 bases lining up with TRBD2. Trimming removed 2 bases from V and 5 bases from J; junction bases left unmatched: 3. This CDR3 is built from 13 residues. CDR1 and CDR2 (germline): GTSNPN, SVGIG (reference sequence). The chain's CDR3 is CAWSSSGVETQYF. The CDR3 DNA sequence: TGTGCCTGGAGTTCTAGCGGGGTGGAGACCCAGTACTTC.

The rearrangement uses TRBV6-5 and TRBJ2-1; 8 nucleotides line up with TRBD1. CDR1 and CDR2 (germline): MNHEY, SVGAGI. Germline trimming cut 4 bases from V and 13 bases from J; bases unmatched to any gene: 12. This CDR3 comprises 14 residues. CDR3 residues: CASSLNPLTGVQFF. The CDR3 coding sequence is TGTGCCAGCAGTTTAAACCCCTTGACAGGGGTCCAGTTCTTC.

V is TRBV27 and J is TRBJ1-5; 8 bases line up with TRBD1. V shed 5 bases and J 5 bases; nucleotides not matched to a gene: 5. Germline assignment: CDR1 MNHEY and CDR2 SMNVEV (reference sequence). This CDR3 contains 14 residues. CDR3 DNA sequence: TGTGCCAGCAGTCCAGGACAGGGAGATCAGCCCCAGCATTTT. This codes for CASSPGQGDQPQHF.

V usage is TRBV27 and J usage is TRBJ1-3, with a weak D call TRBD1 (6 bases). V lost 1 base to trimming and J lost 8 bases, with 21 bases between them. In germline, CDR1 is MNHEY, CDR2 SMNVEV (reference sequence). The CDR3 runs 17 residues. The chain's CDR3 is CASSLFPPWGPRHTIYF. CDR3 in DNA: TGTGCCAGCAGTTTATTCCCACCCTGGGGGCCCCGACACACCATATATTTT.

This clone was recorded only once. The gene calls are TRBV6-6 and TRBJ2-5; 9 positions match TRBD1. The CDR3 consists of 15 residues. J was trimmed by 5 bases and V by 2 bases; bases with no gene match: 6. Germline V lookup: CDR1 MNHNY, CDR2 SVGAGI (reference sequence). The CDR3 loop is CASSYLDRGEETQYF. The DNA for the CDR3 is TGTGCCAGCAGTTACCTGGACAGGGGTGAGGAGACCCAGTACTTC.

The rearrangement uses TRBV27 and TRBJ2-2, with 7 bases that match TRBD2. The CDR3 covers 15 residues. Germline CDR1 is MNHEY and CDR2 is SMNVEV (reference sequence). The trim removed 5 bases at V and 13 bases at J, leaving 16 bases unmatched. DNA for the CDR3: TGTGCCAGCAGTGCACGGGGGGAGGAGGGGACGGGGCTGTTTTTT. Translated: CASSARGEEGTGLFF.

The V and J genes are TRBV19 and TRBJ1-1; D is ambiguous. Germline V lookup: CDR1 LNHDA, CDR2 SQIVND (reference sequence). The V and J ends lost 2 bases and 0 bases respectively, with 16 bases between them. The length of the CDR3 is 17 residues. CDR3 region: CASSINPDKVMNTEAFF. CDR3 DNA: TGTGCCAGTAGTATAAATCCGGATAAGGTCATGAACACTGAAGCTTTCTTT.

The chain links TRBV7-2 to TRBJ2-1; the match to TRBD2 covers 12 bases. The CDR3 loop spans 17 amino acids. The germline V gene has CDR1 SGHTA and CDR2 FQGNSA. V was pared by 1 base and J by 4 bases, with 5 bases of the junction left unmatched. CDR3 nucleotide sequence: TGTGCCAGCAGCTTAGGGACTAGCGGGACTTTATACAATGAGCAGTTCTTC. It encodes CASSLGTSGTLYNEQFF.

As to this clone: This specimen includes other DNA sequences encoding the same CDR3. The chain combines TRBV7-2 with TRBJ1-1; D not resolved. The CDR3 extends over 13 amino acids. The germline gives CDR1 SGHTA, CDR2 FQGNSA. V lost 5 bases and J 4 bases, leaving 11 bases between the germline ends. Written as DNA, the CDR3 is TGTGCCAGCAGCCTCCGTCGGGCCACTGAAGCTTTCTTT. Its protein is CASSLRRATEAFF.

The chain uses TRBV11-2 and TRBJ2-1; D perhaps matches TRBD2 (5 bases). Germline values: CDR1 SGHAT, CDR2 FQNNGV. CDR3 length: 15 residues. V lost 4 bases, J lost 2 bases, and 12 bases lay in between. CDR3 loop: CASSSPRRTYNEQFF. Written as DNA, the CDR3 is TGTGCCAGCAGCTCCCCGCGGAGGACCTACAATGAGCAGTTCTTC.